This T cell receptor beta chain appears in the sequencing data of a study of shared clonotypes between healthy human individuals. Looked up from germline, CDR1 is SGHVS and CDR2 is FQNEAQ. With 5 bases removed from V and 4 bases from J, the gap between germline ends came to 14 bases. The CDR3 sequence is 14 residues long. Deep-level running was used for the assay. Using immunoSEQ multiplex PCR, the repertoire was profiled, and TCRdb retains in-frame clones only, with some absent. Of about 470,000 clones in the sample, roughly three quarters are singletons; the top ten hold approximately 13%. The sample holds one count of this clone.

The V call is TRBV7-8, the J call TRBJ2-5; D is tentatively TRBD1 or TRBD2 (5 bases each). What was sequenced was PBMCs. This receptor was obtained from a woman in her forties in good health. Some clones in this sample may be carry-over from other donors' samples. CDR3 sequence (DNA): TGTGCCAGCAGCCAGGGTCGGGACGCAGAGACCCAGTACTTC. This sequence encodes CASSQGRDAETQYF.